This TCR beta chain comes out of a study of cytomegalovirus exposure and HLA in healthy donors. Study outcomes and limitations: CMV serostatus was the only recorded immune exposure for donors.

A word on this clone: Its antigen is undetermined.

Trimming shortened V by 7 bases and J by 6 bases, and 17 bases separated the two germline ends. The germline CDR1 and CDR2 sequences are MDHEN and SYDVKM. This CDR3 comprises 14 residues. 13 Jbeta primers and 60 Vbeta primers were used for the PCR. Assay: immunoSEQ multiplex PCR; the TCRdb copy retains only in-frame clones and omits some. This table holds roughly 150,000 clones, roughly a tenth found once. All the people who gave samples were healthy bone marrow donors. This sequence was found in a male donor in good health and CMV-seronegative. The specimen was PBMCs. V gene TRBV28 combines with J gene TRBJ2-3, with D possibly matching TRBD2 (6 bases). CDR3 loop: CASNGGGTADTQYF. The CDR3 DNA reads TGTGCCAGCAATGGGGGAGGAACCGCGGATACGCAGTATTTT.